This TCR beta chain was recorded in a study of CD8 T cells in ankylosing spondylitis. Broader study findings: Matched synovial fluid from ankylosing spondylitis patients was reported to be enriched for disease-linked clones.

Germline lookup yields CDR1 SGHRS and CDR2 YFSETQ. V shed 0 bases and J 3 bases; nucleotides not matched to a gene: 4. CDR3 length: 15 residues. Worth noting for this clonotype: Its antigen is undetermined.

TCRdb re-analysed the 5' RACE reads in MiXCR, keeping a single row per CDR3 protein. The data contain about 240,000 distinct CDR3 sequences, about 10% of them singletons. The TCR sequence derives from a male donor with ankylosing spondylitis or in good health (not recorded which). Sequenced input: blood, either unsorted or a sorted T cell fraction (not recorded which). This chain connects TRBV5-1 to TRBJ1-1; 8 bases fit TRBD1. CDR3 amino acids: CASSLDGQGYTEAFF. Here the CDR3 DNA reads TGCGCCAGCAGCTTGGATGGACAGGGATACACTGAAGCTTTCTTT.